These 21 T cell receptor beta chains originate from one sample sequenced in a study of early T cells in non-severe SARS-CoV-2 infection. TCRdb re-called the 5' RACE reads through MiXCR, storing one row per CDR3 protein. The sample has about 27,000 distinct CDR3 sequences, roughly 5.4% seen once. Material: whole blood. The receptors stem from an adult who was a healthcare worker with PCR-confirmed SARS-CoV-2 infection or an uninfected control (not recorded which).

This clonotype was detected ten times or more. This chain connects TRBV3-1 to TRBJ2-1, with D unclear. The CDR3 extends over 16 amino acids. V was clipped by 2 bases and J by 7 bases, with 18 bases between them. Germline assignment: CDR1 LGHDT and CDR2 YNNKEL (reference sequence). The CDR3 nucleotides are TGTGCCAGCAGCCAATGGGTCGAGTCGGGCCCAAATGAGCAGTTCTTC. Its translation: CASSQWVESGPNEQFF.

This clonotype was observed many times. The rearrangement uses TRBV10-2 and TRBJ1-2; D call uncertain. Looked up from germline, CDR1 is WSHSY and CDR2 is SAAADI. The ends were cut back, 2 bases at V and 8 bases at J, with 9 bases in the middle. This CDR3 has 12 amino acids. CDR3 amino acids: CASSERLRGYTF. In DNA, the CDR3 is TGCGCCAGCAGTGAGAGGTTGCGGGGCTACACCTTC.

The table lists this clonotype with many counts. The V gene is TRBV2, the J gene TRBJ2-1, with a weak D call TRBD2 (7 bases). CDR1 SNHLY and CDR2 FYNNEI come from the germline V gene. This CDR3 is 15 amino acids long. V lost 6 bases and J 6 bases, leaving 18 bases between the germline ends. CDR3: CASRGGASGPNEQFF. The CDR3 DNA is TGTGCCAGCAGGGGGGGGGCTAGCGGACCCAATGAGCAGTTCTTC.

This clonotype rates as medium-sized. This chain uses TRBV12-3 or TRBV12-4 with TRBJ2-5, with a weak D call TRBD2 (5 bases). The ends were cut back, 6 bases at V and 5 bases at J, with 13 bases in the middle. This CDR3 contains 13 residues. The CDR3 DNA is TGTGCCAGCAGGGCTAGGGAGTCCGAGACCCAGTACTTC. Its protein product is CASRARESETQYF.

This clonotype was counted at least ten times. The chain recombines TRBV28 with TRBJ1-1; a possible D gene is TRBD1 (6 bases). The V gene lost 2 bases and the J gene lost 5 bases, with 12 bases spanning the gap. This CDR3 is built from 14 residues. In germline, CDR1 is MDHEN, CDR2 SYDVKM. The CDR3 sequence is CASSLRGRGTEAFF. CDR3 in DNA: TGTGCCAGCAGTTTAAGGGGCAGGGGTACTGAAGCTTTCTTT. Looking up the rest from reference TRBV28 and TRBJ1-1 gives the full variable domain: DVKVTQSSRYLVKRTGEKVFLECVQDMDHENMFWYRQDPGLGLRLIYFSYDVKMKEKGDIPEGYSVSREKKERFSLILESASTNQTSMYLCASSLRGRGTEAFFGQGTRLTVV.

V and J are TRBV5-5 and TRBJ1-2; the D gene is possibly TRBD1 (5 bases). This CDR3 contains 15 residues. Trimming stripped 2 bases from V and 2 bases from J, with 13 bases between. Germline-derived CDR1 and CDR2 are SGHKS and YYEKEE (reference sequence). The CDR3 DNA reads TGTGCCAGCAGCTTCGACAGTGCGGACAACTATGGCTACACCTTC. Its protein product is CASSFDSADNYGYTF.

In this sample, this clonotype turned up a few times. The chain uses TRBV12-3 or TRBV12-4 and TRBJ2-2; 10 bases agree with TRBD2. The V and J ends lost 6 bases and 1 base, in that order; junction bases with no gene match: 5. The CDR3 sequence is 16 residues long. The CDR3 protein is CASRASGGQNTGELFF. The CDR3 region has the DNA TGTGCCAGCAGAGCTAGCGGGGGCCAGAACACCGGGGAGCTGTTTTTT.

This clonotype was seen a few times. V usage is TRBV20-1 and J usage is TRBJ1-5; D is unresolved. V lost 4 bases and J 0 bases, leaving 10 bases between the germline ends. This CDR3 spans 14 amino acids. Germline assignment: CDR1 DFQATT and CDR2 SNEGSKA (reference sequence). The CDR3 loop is CSANRLNSNQPQHF. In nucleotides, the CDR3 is TGCAGTGCTAATAGGCTAAATAGCAATCAGCCCCAGCATTTT.

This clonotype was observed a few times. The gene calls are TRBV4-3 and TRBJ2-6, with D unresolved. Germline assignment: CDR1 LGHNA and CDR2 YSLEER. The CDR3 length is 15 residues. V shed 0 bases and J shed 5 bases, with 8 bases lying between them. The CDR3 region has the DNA TGCGCCAGCAGCCAAGAACTGGGGAGGGCCAACGTCCTGACTTTC. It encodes CASSQELGRANVLTF.

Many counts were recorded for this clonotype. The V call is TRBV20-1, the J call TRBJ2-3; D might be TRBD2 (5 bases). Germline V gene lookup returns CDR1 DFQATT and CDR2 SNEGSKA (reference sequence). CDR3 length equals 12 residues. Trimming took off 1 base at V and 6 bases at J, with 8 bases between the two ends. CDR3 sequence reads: CSARGVADTQYF. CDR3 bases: TGCAGTGCTAGAGGCGTAGCGGATACGCAGTATTTT.

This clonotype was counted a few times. The CDR3 DNA follows: TGTGCCAGCAGCCTTAGCGGAGCCAACAATGAGCAGTTCTTC. It yields the protein CASSLSGANNEQFF. The chain joins TRBV7-2 to TRBJ2-1, with D possibly matching TRBD2 (6 bases). V lost 5 bases, J lost 5 bases, and 13 bases lay in between. Germline V gene data show CDR1 as SGHTA and CDR2 as FQGNSA. There are 14 residues in the CDR3.

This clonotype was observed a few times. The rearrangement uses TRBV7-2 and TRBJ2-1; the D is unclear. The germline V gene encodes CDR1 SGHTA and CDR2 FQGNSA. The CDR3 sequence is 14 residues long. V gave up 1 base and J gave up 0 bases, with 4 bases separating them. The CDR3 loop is CASSLDYSYNEQFF. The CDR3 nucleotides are TGTGCCAGCAGCTTAGACTACTCCTACAATGAGCAGTTCTTC.

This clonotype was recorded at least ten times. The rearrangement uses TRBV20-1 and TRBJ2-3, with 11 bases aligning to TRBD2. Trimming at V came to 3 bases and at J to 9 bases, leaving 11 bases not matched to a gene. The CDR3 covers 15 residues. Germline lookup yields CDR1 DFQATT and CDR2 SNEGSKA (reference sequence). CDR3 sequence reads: CSARSLTSGEVTQYF. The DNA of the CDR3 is TGCAGTGCTAGGTCCTTGACTAGCGGGGAAGTCACGCAGTATTTT.

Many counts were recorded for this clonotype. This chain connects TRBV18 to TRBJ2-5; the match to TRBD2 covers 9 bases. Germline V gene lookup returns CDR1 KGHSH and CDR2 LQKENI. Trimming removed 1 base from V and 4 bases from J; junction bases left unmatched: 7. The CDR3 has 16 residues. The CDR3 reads CASSPLAGARRETQYF. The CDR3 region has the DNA TGTGCCAGCTCACCACTAGCGGGAGCCCGCCGAGAGACCCAGTACTTC.

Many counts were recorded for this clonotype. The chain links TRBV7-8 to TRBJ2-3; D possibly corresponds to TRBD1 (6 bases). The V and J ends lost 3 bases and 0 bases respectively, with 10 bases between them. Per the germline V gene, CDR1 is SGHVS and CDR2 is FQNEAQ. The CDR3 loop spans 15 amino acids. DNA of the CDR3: TGTGCCAGCAGCTTTGGGGGCACTAGCACAGATACGCAGTATTTT. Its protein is CASSFGGTSTDTQYF. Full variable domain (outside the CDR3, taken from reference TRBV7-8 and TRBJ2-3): GAGVSQSPRYKVAKRGQDVALRCDPISGHVSLFWYQQALGQGPEFLTYFQNEAQLDKSGLPSDRFFAERPEGSVSTLKIQRTQQEDSAVYLCASSFGGTSTDTQYFGPGTRLTVL.

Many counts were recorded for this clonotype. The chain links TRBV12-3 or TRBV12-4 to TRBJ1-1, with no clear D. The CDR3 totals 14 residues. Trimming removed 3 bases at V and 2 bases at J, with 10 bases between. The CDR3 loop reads CASSLGVFNTEAFF. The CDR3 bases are TGTGCCAGCAGTTTGGGAGTCTTTAACACTGAAGCTTTCTTT.

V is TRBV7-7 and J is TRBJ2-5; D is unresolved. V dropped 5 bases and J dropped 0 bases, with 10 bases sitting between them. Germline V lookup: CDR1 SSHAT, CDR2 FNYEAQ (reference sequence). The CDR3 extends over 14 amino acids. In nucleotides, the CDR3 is TGTGCCAGCAGCCGAAGGCCCGACCAAGAGACCCAGTACTTC. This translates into CASSRRPDQETQYF.

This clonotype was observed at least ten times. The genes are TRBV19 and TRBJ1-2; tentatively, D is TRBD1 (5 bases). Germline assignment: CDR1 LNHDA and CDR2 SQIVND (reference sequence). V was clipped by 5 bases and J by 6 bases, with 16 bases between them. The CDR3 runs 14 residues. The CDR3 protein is CASSGTGDVNGYTF. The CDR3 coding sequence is TGTGCCAGTAGTGGAACTGGGGACGTGAATGGCTACACCTTC.

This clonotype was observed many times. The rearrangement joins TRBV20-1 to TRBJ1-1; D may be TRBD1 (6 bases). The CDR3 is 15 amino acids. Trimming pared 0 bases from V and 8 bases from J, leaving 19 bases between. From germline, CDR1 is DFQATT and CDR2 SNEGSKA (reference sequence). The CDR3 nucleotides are TGCAGTGCTAGAGATCGCGGCAGGGGTTATGCGGAAGCTTTCTTT. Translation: CSARDRGRGYAEAFF.

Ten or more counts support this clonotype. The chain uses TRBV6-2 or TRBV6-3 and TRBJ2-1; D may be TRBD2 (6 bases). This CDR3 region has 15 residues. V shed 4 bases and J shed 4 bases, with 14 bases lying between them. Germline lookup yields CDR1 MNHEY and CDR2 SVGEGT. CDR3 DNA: TGTGCCAGCAGTTCCGGTCAGGGAGGATACAATGAGCAGTTCTTC. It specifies CASSSGQGGYNEQFF.

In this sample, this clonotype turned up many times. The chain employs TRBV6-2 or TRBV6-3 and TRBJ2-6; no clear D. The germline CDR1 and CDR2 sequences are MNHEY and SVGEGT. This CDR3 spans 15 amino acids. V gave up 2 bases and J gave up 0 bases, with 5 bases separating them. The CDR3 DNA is TGTGCCAGCAGTTACGACGGCTCTGGGGCCAACGTCCTGACTTTC. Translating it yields CASSYDGSGANVLTF.